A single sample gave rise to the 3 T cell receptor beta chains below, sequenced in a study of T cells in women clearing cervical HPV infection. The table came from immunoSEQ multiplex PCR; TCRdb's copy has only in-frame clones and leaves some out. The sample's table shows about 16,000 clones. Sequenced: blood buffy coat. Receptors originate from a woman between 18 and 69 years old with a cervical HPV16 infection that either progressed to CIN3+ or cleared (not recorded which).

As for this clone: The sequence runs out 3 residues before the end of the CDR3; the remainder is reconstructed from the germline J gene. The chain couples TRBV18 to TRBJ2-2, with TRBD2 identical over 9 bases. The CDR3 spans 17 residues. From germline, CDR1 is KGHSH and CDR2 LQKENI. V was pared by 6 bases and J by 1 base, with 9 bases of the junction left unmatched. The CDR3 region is CASSPQAAGGNTGELFF. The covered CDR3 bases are TGTGCCAGCTCTCCCCAAGCAGCGGGGGGGAACACCGGGGAG.

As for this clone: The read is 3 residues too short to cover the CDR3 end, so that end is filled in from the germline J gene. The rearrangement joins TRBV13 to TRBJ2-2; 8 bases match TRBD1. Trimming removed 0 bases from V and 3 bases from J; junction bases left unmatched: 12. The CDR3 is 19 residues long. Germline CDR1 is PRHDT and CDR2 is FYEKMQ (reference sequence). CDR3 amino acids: CASSLGDFRTGKDTGELFF. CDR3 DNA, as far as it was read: TGTGCCAGCAGCTTAGGAGACTTTCGGACAGGGAAAGACACCGGGGAG.

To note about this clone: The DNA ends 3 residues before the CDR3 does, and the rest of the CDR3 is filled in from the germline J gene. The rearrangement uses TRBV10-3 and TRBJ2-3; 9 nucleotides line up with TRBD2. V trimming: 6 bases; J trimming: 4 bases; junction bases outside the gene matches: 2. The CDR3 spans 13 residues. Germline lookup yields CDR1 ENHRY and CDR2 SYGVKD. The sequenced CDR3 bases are TGTGCCATCAGGGCGGGGGGGTCAGATACG. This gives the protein CAIRAGGSDT. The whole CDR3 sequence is CAIRAGGSDTQYF.